The clone carrying this TCR beta chain came up a few times. Antigen specificity is unknown. The CDR3 extends over 13 amino acids. V was pared by 3 bases and J by 6 bases, with 10 bases between. Per germline, CDR1 SEHNR and CDR2 FQNEAQ (reference sequence). This record belongs to a study of T cells in Graves' hyperthyroidism and ophthalmopathy. General study findings and limits: The model anticipated ophthalmopathy a median about 6.5 months pre-onset. Most thyroid clonotypes with frequency above 0.001 were detected in blood.

The study defined stable Graves' hyperthyroidism as no ophthalmopathy progression within 18 months. Diagnosing involved the use of clinical symptoms, serum thyroxine and TRAb, thyroid ultrasound and orbital computed tomography. Template material for amplifying TCR beta CDR3 regions consisted of RNA transcripts. First-round RT-PCR of the TCR CDR3 relied on the HTBI primer set. MiXCR, applied by TCRdb to the multiplex PCR reads, yields one record per CDR3 protein. The sample yields approximately 560,000 distinct CDR3 sequences, just over 45% seen once. This receptor was obtained from a woman aged 18-29 years with Graves' hyperthyroidism. Sequenced material: peripheral blood or thyroid tissue (not recorded which). The genes are TRBV7-9 and TRBJ2-3; D may be TRBD1 (6 bases). CDR3: CASSLGAADTQYF. The CDR3 bases are TGTGCCAGCAGCTTGGGGGCGGCCGATACGCAGTATTTT.